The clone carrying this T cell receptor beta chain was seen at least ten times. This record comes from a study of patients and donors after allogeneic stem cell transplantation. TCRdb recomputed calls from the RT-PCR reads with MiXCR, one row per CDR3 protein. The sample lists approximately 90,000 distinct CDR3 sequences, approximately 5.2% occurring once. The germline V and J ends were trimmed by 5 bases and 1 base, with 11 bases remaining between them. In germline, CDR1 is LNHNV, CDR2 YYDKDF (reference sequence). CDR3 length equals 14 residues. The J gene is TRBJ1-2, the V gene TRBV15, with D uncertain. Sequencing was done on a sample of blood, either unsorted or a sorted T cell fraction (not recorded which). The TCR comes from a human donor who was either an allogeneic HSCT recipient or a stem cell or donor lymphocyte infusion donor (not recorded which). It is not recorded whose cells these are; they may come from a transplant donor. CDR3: CATSRAGFNYGYTF. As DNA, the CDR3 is TGTGCCACCAGCCGGGCGGGTTTTAACTATGGCTACACCTTC.